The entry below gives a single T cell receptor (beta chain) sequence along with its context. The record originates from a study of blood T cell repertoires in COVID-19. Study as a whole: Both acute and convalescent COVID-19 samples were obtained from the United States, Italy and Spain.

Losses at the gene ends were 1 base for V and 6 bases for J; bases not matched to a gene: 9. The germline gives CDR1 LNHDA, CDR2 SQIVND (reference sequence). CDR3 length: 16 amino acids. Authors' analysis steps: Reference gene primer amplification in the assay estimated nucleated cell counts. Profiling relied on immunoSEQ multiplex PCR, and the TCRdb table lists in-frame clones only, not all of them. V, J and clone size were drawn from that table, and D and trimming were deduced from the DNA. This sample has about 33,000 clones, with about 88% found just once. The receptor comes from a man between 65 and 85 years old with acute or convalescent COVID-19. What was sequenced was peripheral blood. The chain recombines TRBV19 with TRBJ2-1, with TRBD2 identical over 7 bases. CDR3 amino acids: CASSIAARTSFNEQFF. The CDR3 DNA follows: TGTGCCAGTAGTATAGCCGCCCGGACTAGTTTCAATGAGCAGTTCTTC.